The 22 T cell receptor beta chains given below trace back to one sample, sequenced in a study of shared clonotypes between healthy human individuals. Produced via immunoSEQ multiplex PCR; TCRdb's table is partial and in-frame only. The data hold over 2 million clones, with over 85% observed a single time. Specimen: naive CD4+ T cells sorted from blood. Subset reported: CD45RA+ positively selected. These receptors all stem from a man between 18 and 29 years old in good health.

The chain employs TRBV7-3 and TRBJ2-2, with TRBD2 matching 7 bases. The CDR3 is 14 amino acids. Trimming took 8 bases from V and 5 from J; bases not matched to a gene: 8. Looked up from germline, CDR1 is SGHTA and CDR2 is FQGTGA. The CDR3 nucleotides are TGTGCCAGCGAGGAGCAGGGAGGGACCGGGGAGCTGTTTTTT. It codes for CASEEQGGTGELFF.

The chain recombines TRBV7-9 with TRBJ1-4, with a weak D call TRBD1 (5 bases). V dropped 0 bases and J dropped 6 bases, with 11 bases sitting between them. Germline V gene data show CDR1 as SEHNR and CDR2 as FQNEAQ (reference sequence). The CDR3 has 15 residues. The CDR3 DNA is TGTGCCAGCAGCTTAGCACGCGGGGGTGATGAAAAACTGTTTTTT. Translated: CASSLARGGDEKLFF.

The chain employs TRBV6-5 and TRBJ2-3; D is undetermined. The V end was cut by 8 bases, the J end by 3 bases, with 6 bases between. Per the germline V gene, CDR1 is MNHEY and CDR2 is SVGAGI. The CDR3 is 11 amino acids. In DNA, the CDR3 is TGTGCCAGCGGCAGGACAGATACGCAGTATTTT. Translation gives CASGRTDTQYF.

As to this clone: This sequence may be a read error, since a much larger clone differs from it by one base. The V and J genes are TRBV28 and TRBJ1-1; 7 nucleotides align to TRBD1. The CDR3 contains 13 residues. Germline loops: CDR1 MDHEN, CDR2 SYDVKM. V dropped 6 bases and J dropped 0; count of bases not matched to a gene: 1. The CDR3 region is CASSQGVNTEAFF. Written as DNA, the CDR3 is TGTGCCAGCAGCCAGGGGGTGAACACTGAAGCTTTCTTT.

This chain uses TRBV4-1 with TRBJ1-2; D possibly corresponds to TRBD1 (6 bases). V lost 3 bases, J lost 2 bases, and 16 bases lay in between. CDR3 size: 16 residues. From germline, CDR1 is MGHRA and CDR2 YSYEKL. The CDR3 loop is CASSHAQGQRNYGYTF. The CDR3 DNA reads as TGCGCCAGCAGCCACGCACAGGGCCAGAGGAACTATGGCTACACCTTC.

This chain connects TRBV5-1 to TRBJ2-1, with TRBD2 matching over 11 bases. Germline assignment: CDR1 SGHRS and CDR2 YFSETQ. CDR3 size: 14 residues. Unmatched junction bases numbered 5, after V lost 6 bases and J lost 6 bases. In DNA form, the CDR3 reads TGCGCCAGCACGTCGCTAGCGGGGGGCAATGAGCAGTTCTTC. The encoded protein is CASTSLAGGNEQFF. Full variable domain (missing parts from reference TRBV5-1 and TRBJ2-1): KAGVTQTPRYLIKTRGQQVTLSCSPISGHRSVSWYQQTPGQGLQFLFEYFSETQRNKGNFPGRFSGRQFSNSRSEMNVSTLELGDSALYLCASTSLAGGNEQFFGPGTRLTVL.

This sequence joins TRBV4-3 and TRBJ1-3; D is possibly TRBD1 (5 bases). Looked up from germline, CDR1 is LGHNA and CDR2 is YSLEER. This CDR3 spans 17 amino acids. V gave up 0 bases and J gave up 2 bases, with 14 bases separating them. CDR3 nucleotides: TGCGCCAGCAGCCAAGATTTAACCGGGGCCGCTGGAAACACCATATATTTT. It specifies CASSQDLTGAAGNTIYF.

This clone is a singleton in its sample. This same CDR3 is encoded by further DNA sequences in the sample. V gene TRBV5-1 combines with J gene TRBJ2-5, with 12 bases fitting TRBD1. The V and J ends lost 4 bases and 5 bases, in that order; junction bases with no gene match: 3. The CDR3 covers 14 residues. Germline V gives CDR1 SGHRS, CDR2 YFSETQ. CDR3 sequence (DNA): TGCGCCAGCAGCCAAGGGACAGGGGGCGAGACCCAGTACTTC. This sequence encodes CASSQGTGGETQYF.

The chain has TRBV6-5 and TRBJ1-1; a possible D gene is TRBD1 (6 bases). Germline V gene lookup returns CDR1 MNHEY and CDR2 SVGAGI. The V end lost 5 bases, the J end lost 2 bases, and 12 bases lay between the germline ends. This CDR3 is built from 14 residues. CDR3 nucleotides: TGTGCCAGCAGTCCCTCACAGGGCAACACTGAAGCTTTCTTT. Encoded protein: CASSPSQGNTEAFF.

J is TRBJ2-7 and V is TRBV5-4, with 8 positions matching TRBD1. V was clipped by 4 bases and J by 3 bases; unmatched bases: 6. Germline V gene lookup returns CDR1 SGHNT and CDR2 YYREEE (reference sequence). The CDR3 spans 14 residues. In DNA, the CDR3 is TGTGCCAGCAGCCTCCGGGACAGGAACTACGAGCAGTACTTC. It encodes CASSLRDRNYEQYF.

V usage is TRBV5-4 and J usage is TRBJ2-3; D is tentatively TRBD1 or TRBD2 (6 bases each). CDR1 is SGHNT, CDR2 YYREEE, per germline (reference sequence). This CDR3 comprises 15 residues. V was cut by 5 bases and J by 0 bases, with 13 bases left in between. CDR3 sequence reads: CASRVGGPSTDTQYF. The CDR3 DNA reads TGTGCCAGCAGGGTGGGGGGCCCTAGCACAGATACGCAGTATTTT.

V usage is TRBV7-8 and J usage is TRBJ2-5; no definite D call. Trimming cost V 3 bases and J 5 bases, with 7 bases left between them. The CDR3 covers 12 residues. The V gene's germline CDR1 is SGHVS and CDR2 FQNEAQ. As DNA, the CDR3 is TGTGCCAGCAGCTTGAGCGAGGAGACCCAGTACTTC. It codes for CASSLSEETQYF.

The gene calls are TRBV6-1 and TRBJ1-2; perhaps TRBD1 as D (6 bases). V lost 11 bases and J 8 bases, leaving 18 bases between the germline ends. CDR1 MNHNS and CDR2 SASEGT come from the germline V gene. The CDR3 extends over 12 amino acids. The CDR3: CAAGGQPRGYTF. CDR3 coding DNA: TGTGCCGCAGGAGGACAGCCAAGGGGCTACACCTTC.

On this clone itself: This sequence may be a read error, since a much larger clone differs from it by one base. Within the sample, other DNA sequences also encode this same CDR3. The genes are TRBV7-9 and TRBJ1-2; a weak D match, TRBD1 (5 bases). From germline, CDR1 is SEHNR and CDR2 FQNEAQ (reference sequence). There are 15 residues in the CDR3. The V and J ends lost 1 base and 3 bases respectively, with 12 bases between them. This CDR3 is CASSLVSGVDYGYTF. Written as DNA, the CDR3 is TGTGCCAGCAGCTTAGTTTCGGGGGTAGACTATGGCTACACCTTC.

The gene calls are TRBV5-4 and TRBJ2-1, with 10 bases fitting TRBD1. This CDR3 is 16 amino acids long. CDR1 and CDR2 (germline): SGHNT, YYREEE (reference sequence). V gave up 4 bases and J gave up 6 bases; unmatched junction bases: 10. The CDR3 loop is CASSIPPGQGPNEQFF. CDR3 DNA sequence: TGTGCCAGCAGCATACCCCCGGGACAGGGGCCCAATGAGCAGTTCTTC.

In nucleotides, the CDR3 is TGTGCCAGCAGCTTAAAGGGGTGGGGAAATCAGCCCCAGCATTTT. Encoded protein: CASSLKGWGNQPQHF. V usage is TRBV7-8 and J usage is TRBJ1-5; TRBD1 might be the D (5 bases). This CDR3 region has 15 residues. Trimming removed 2 bases at V and 4 bases at J, with 12 bases between. Germline V gene lookup returns CDR1 SGHVS and CDR2 FQNEAQ.

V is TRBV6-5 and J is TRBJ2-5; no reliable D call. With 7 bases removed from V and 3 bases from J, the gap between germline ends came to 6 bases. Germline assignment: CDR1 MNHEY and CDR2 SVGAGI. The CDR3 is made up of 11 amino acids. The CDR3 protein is CASTQKETQYF. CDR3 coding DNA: TGTGCCAGCACCCAGAAAGAGACCCAGTACTTC.

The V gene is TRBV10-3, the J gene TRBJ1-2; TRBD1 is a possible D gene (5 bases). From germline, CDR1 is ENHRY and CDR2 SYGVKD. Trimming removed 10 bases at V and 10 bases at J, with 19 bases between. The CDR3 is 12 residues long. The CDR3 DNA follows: TGTGCCAGCACGTGGAGCCAAGGGGACTACACCTTC. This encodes CASTWSQGDYTF.

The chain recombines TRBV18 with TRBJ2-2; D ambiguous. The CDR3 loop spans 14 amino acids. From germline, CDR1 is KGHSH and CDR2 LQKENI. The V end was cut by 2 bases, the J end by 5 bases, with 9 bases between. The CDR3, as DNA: TGTGCCAGCTCACCAAAACTTTCAACCGGGGAGCTGTTTTTT. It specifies CASSPKLSTGELFF. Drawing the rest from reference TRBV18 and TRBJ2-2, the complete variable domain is NAGVMQNPRHLVRRRGQEARLRCSPMKGHSHVYWYRQLPEEGLKFMVYLQKENIIDESGMPKERFSAEFPKEGPSILRIQQVVRGDSAAYFCASSPKLSTGELFFGEGSRLTVL.

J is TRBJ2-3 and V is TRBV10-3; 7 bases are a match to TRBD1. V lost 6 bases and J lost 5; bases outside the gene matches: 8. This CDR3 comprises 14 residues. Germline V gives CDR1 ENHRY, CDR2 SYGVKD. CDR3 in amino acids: CAIRLTGFIDTQYF. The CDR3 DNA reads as TGTGCCATCAGGCTGACAGGGTTCATAGATACGCAGTATTTT.

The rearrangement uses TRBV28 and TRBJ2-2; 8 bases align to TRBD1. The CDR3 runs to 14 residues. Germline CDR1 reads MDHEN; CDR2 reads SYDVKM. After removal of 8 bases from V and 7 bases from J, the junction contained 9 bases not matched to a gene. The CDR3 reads CASRDRGQGGELFF. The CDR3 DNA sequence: TGTGCCAGCCGAGATCGCGGACAGGGCGGGGAGCTGTTTTTT.

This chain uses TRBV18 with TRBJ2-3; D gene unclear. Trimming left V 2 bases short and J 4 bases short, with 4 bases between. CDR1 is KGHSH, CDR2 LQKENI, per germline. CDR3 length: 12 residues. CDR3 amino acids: CASSPYADTQYF. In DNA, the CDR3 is TGTGCCAGCTCACCATACGCAGATACGCAGTATTTT. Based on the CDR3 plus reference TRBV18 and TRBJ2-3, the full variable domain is NAGVMQNPRHLVRRRGQEARLRCSPMKGHSHVYWYRQLPEEGLKFMVYLQKENIIDESGMPKERFSAEFPKEGPSILRIQQVVRGDSAAYFCASSPYADTQYFGPGTRLTVL.